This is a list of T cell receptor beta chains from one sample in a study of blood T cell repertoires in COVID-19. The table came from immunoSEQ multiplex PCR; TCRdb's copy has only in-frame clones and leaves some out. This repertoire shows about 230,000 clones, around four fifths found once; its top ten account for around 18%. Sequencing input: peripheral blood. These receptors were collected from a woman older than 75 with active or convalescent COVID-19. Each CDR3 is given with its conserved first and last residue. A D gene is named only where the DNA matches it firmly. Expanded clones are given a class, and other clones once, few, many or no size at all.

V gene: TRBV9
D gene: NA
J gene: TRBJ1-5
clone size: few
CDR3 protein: CASSPRAEGPQHF
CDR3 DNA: TGTGCCAGCAGCCCCCGGGCCGAGGGGCCCCAGCATTTT

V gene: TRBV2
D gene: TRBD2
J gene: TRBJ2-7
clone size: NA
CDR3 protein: CASSESSGRAEQYF
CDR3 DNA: TGTGCCAGCAGTGAGAGTAGCGGGAGGGCCGAGCAGTACTTC

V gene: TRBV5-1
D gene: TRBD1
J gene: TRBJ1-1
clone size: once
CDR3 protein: CASSSQGASGNTEAFF
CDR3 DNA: TGCGCCAGCAGCTCACAGGGGGCGTCTGGGAACACTGAAGCTTTCTTT

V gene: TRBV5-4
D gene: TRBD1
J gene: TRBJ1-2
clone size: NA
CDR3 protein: CASSLGARDRVSGGYTF
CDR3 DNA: TGTGCCAGCAGCTTGGGGGCCCGGGACAGGGTTTCGGGTGGCTACACCTTC

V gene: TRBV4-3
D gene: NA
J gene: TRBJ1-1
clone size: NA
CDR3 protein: CASSRQSDTRAFF
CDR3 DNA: TGCGCCAGCAGCCGACAGAGCGACACTCGCGCTTTCTTT

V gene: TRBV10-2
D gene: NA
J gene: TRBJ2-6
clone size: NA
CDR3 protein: CASRLAGANVLTF
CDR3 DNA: TGCGCCAGCAGGTTAGCCGGGGCCAACGTCCTGACTTTC

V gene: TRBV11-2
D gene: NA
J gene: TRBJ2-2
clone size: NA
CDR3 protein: CASSLAGTNTGELFF
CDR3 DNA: TGTGCCAGCAGCTTAGCAGGGACGAACACCGGGGAGCTGTTTTTT

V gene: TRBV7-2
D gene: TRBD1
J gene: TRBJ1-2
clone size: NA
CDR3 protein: CASSLDRGDYGYTF
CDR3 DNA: TGTGCCAGCAGCCTGGACAGGGGTGACTATGGCTACACCTTC

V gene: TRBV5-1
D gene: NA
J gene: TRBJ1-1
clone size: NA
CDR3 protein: CASSSFMGQTNTEAFF
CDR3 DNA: TGCGCCAGCAGCAGCTTTATGGGGCAAACGAACACTGAAGCTTTCTTT

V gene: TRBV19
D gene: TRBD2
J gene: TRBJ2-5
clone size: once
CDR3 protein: CASSTSGTSGSSRETQYF
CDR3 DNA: TGTGCCAGTAGTACCTCTGGGACTAGCGGGAGTTCCAGGGAGACCCAGTACTTC

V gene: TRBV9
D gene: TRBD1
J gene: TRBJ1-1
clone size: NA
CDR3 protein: CASSPRGTGVTEAFF
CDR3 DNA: TGTGCCAGCAGCCCGAGGGGGACAGGGGTTACTGAAGCTTTCTTT

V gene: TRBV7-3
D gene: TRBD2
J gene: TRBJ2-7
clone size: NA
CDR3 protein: CASSLSREDEQYF
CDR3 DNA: TGTGCCAGCAGCTTGTCGCGGGAGGACGAGCAGTACTTC

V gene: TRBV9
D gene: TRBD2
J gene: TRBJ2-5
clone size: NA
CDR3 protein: CASSVVAGVGETQYF
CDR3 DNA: TGTGCCAGCAGCGTCGTAGCGGGAGTTGGAGAGACCCAGTACTTC

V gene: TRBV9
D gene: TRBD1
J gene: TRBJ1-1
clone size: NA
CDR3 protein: CASSVGGTAPNTEAFF
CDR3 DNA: TGTGCCAGCAGCGTAGGAGGGACAGCCCCGAACACTGAAGCTTTCTTT

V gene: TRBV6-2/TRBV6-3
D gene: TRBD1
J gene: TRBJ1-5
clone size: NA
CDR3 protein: CASSFPSGTGSAQPQHF
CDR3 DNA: TGTGCCAGCAGTTTTCCCTCCGGGACAGGGTCGGCACAGCCCCAGCATTTT

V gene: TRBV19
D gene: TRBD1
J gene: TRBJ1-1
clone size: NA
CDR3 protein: CASTLVRTGSMNTEAFF
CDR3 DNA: TGTGCCAGTACTTTAGTCCGGACAGGGTCGATGAACACTGAAGCTTTCTTT

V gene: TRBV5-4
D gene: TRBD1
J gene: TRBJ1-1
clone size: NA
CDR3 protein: CASSLGQGRNTEAFF
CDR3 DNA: TGTGCCAGCAGCTTGGGACAGGGGAGGAACACTGAAGCTTTCTTT

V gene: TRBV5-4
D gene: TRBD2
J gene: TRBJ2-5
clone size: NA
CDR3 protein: CASSLGGRGQETQYF
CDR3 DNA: TGTGCCAGCAGCTTGGGCGGGAGAGGGCAAGAGACCCAGTACTTC

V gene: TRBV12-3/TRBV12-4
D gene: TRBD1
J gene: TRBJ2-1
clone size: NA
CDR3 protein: CASSQDRGDEQFF
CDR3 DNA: TGTGCCAGCAGTCAAGACAGGGGTGATGAGCAGTTCTTC

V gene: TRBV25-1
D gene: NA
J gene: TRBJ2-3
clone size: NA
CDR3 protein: CASSVATSTDTQYF
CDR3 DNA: TGTGCCAGCAGTGTAGCGACTAGCACAGATACGCAGTATTTT

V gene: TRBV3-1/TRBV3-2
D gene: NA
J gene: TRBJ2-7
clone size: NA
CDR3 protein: CASSHHGAYPLEQYF
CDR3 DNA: TGTGCCAGCAGCCATCACGGTGCATACCCCCTCGAGCAGTACTTC

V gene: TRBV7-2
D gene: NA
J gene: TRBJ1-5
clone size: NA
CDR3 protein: CASSLAGRAGQPQHF
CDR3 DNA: TGTGCCAGCAGCTTAGCAGGGAGGGCGGGTCAGCCCCAGCATTTT

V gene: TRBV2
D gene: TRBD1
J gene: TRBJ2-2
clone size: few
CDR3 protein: CASSEQGAPTGELFF
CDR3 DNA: TGTGCCAGCAGTGAACAGGGGGCGCCCACCGGGGAGCTGTTTTTT

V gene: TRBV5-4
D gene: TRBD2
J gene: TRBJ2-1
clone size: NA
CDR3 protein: CASSEGTSGSGDEQFF
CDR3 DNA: TGTGCCAGCAGCGAAGGGACTAGCGGGAGTGGAGATGAGCAGTTCTTC

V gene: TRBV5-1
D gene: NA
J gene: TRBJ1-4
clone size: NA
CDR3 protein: CASSLGTDEKLFF
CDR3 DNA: TGCGCCAGCAGCTTGGGGACAGATGAAAAACTGTTTTTT

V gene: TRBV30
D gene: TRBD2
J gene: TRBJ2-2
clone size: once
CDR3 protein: CASQTGTIKTGELFF
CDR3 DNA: TGTGCCTCCCAGACCGGGACTATTAAGACCGGGGAGCTGTTTTTT

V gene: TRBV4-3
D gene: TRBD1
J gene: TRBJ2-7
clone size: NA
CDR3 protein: CASSQSTGGTFHEQYF
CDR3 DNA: TGCGCCAGCAGCCAATCAACAGGGGGCACTTTCCACGAGCAGTACTTC

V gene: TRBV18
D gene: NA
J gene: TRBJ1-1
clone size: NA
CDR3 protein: CASSPTSGMNTEAFF
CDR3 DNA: TGTGCCAGCTCACCCACCTCGGGGATGAACACTGAAGCTTTCTTT

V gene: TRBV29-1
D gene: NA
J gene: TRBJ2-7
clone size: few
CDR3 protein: CSVAGDEQYF
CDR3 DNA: TGCAGCGTAGCAGGGGACGAGCAGTACTTC

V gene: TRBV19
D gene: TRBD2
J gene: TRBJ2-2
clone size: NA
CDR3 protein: CASTIQREVGELFF
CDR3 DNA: TGTGCCAGTACGATCCAGCGGGAGGTGGGGGAGCTGTTTTTT

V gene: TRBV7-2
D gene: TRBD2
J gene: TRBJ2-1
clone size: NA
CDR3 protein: CASSRGLAGEAEQFF
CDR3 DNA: TGTGCCAGCAGCCGTGGACTAGCGGGTGAAGCCGAGCAGTTCTTC

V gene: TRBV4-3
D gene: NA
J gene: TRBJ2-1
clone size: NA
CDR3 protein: CASSQEQGSYNEQFF
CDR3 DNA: TGCGCCAGCAGCCAAGAACAGGGCTCCTACAATGAGCAGTTCTTC

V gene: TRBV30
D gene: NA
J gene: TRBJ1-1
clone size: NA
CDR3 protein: CAWSVRGDTEAFF
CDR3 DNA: TGTGCCTGGAGTGTACGGGGGGACACTGAAGCTTTCTTT

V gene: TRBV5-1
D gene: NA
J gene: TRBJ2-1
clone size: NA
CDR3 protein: CASGEQGANEQFF
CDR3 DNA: TGCGCCAGCGGCGAGCAGGGTGCGAATGAGCAGTTCTTC

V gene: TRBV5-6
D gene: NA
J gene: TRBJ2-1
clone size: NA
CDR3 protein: CASRDWSSYNEQFF
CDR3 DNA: TGTGCCAGCAGGGACTGGAGCTCCTACAATGAGCAGTTCTTC

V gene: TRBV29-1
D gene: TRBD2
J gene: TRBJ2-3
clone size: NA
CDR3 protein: CSVHLAALPDTQYF
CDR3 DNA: TGCAGCGTTCACCTAGCGGCCCTCCCAGATACGCAGTATTTT

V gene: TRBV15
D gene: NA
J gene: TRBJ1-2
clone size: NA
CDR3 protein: CATSRDYGEFYGYTF
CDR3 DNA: TGTGCCACCAGCAGAGATTACGGGGAGTTCTATGGCTACACCTTC

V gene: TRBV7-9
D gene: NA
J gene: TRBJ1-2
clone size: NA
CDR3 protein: CASSLNQGSYGYTF
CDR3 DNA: TGTGCCAGCAGCTTAAATCAGGGGTCCTATGGCTACACCTTC

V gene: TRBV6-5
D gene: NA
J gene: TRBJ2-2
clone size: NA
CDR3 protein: CASSLTSSGELFF
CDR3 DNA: TGTGCCAGCAGCCTTACTAGTTCCGGGGAGCTGTTTTTT

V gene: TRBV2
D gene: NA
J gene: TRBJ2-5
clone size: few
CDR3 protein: CASSDLTSEETQYF
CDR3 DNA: TGTGCCAGCAGTGACCTGACTAGTGAGGAGACCCAGTACTTC

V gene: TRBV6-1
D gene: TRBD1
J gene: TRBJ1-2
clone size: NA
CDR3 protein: CASRTGTATVYGYTF
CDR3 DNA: TGTGCCAGCAGGACCGGGACAGCAACCGTTTATGGCTACACCTTC

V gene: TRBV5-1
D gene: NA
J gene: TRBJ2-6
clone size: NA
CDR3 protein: CASSPLGAGASSGANVLTF
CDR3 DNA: TGCGCCAGCAGCCCCCTGGGGGCGGGGGCGTCATCTGGGGCCAACGTCCTGACTTTC

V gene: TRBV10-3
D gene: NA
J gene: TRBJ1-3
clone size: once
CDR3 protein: CAISGRESGNTIYF
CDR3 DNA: TGTGCCATCAGTGGGAGGGAATCCGGAAACACCATATATTTT

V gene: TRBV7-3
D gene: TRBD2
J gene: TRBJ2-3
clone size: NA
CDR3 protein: CASGRGGTDTQYF
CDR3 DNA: TGTGCCAGCGGGCGGGGGGGCACAGATACGCAGTATTTT

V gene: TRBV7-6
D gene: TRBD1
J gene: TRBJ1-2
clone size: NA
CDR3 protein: CASSLAQSTGVINYGYTF
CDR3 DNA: TGTGCCAGCAGCTTAGCGCAATCGACAGGGGTTATTAACTATGGCTACACCTTC

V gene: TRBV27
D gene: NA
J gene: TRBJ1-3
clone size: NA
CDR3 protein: CASSLSPRAGASGNTIYF
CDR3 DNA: TGTGCCAGCAGTTTATCGCCCCGGGCGGGGGCATCTGGAAACACCATATATTTT

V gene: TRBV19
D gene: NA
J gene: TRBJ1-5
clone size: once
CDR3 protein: CASNAPRVGGQPQHF
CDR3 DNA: TGTGCCAGTAACGCGCCCCGGGTGGGGGGACAGCCCCAGCATTTT

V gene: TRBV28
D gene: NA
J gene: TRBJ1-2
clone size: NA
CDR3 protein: CASSYGGPYGYTF
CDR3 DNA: TGTGCCAGCAGTTACGGGGGTCCCTATGGCTACACCTTC

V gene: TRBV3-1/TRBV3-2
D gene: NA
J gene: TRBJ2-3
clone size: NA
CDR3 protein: CASSRGGTQDTQYF
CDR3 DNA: TGTGCCAGCAGCCGTGGCGGAACCCAAGATACGCAGTATTTT